This TCR beta chain emerged from a study of T cells after yellow fever vaccination. General study findings and limits: High-abundance clonotypes from the bulk population could contaminate FACS-sorted repertoires. Some clonotypes, a small share, were shared between CD4 and CD8 compartments. The secondary response peaked faster, at day 5 versus 15, but was weaker.

Researchers made TCR cDNA using 5'RACE template switching, and this step added a universal primer site and UMIs. Via MiXCR, TCRdb re-called the 5' RACE reads, giving one row per CDR3 protein. The table lists 250,000 or so distinct CDR3 sequences, 3.6% of them singletons, with about 20% in the top ten. Germline trimming cut 3 bases from V and 4 bases from J; bases unmatched to any gene: 8. Germline V CDR1 and CDR2: LGHNA, YNFKEQ. CDR3 length: 16 residues. This clonotype was seen at least ten times. Its antigen is as yet unknown. The starting material was PBMCs, obtained 15 days after the yellow fever booster vaccination. This chain uses TRBV4-2 with TRBJ1-2; 10 bases line up with TRBD1. The source of this sequence is a man younger than 30 who received the YFV17D yellow fever vaccine. Here the CDR3 reads CASSHPRTGGFYGYTF. The CDR3 DNA sequence: TGTGCCAGCAGCCATCCTCGGACAGGGGGTTTCTATGGCTACACCTTC.